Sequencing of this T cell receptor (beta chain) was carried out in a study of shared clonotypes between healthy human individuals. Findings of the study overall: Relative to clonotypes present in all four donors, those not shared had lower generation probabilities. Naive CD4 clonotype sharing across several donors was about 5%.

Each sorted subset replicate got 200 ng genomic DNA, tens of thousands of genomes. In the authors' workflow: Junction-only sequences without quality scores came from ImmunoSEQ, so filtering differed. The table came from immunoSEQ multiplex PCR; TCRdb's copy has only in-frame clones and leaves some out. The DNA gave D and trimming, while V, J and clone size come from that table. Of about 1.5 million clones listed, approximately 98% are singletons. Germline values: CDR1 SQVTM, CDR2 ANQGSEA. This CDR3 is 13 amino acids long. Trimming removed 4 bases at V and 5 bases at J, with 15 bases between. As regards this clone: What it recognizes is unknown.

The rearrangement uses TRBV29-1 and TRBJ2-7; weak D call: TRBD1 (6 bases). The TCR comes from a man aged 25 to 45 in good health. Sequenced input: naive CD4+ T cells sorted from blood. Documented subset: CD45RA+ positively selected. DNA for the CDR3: TGCAGCGTTGCAGCCAGAGGGGGTAACGAGCAGTACTTC. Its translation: CSVAARGGNEQYF.